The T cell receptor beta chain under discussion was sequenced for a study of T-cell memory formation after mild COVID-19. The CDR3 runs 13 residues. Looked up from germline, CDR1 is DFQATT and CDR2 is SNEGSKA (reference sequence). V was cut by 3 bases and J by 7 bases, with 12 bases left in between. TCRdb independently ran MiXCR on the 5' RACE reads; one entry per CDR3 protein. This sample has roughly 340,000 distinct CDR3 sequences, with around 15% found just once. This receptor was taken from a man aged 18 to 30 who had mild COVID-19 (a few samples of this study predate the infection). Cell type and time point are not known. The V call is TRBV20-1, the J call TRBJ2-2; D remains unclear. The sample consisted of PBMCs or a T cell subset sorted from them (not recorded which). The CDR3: CSARRTEYGELFF. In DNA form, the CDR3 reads TGCAGTGCTAGGAGGACCGAATACGGGGAGCTGTTTTTT.